The rows below give T cell receptor beta chains drawn from one sample of a study of T cell responses to AZD1222 COVID-19 vaccine. Sequencing used immunoSEQ multiplex PCR; TCRdb keeps in-frame clones, though not all of them. This sample carries around 120,000 clones, roughly 92% of them seen once, and the ten largest clones take around 1.5%. Here the sequenced sample was peripheral blood, taken 28 days after the second AZD1222 dose. The receptor source for this set is an adult who received the AZD1222 COVID-19 vaccine. CDR3s leave out the opening cysteine and the closing phenylalanine or tryptophan. D genes are given only for firm matches.

CDR3 protein: ASSLPIRRGETQY
V gene: TRBV5-1
J gene: TRBJ2-5
D gene: NA

CDR3 protein: ASSLYIQGPSTEAF
V gene: TRBV5-8
J gene: TRBJ1-1
D gene: NA

CDR3 protein: ASSLGSLAGGFQETQY
V gene: TRBV13
J gene: TRBJ2-5
D gene: TRBD2

CDR3 protein: ASRTSGGAVEQY
V gene: TRBV19
J gene: TRBJ2-7
D gene: TRBD2

CDR3 protein: ASSYSRGDRGTPLH
V gene: TRBV6-5
J gene: TRBJ1-6
D gene: NA

CDR3 protein: ASSTPGDQPQH
V gene: TRBV6-5
J gene: TRBJ1-5
D gene: NA

CDR3 protein: ASSVVSNEQF
V gene: TRBV28
J gene: TRBJ2-1
D gene: NA

CDR3 protein: ASSEPGSAGNTIY
V gene: TRBV25-1
J gene: TRBJ1-3
D gene: NA

CDR3 protein: ASRSGTGQPQH
V gene: TRBV10-2
J gene: TRBJ1-5
D gene: NA

CDR3 protein: ASSKTGRYNEQF
V gene: TRBV6-5
J gene: TRBJ2-1
D gene: TRBD1

CDR3 protein: SVENRGMTNEQF
V gene: TRBV29-1
J gene: TRBJ2-1
D gene: TRBD1

CDR3 protein: ASSHPRTDYNEQF
V gene: TRBV4-1
J gene: TRBJ2-1
D gene: NA

CDR3 protein: ASSLAGSSYNEQF
V gene: TRBV7-3
J gene: TRBJ2-1
D gene: NA

CDR3 protein: ASSQGTATDTQY
V gene: TRBV4-1
J gene: TRBJ2-3
D gene: NA

CDR3 protein: ASSLVVGREKLF
V gene: TRBV5-6
J gene: TRBJ1-4
D gene: NA

CDR3 protein: ASSEEGRAGGYT
V gene: TRBV6-1
J gene: TRBJ1-2
D gene: NA

CDR3 protein: ASSMGQPTTNEKLF
V gene: TRBV19
J gene: TRBJ1-4
D gene: TRBD1

CDR3 protein: AWSHKGLADNEQF
V gene: TRBV30
J gene: TRBJ2-1
D gene: TRBD2

CDR3 protein: ASSQSGYTEAF
V gene: TRBV4-1
J gene: TRBJ1-1
D gene: NA

CDR3 protein: ASSPDRTYGYT
V gene: TRBV5-6
J gene: TRBJ1-2
D gene: NA

CDR3 protein: SVERGQGEELF
V gene: TRBV29-1
J gene: TRBJ2-2
D gene: TRBD1

CDR3 protein: ASSLPTSGRALYEQY
V gene: TRBV5-1
J gene: TRBJ2-7
D gene: TRBD2

CDR3 protein: ASTGLETGGTSGTNEQF
V gene: TRBV27
J gene: TRBJ2-1
D gene: TRBD2

CDR3 protein: ASSQIAGGPGELF
V gene: TRBV7-3
J gene: TRBJ2-2
D gene: TRBD2

CDR3 protein: ASSYSRGRTEAF
V gene: TRBV6-5
J gene: TRBJ1-1
D gene: TRBD1

CDR3 protein: ASSVGVTYGYT
V gene: TRBV9
J gene: TRBJ1-2
D gene: NA

CDR3 protein: ASITGTSSYEQY
V gene: TRBV6-5
J gene: TRBJ2-7
D gene: TRBD2

CDR3 protein: ATSDVRGRPQH
V gene: TRBV24-1
J gene: TRBJ1-5
D gene: TRBD1

CDR3 protein: ASSLVSSALYEQY
V gene: TRBV5-5
J gene: TRBJ2-7
D gene: NA

CDR3 protein: ASKIQGALDRGYT
V gene: TRBV28
J gene: TRBJ1-2
D gene: TRBD1

CDR3 protein: ASSVMADTQY
V gene: TRBV2
J gene: TRBJ2-3
D gene: NA

CDR3 protein: ASSLAPPGQGADDTEAF
V gene: TRBV5-1
J gene: TRBJ1-1
D gene: TRBD1

CDR3 protein: AWSVRRVSDNSPLH
V gene: TRBV30
J gene: TRBJ1-6
D gene: NA

CDR3 protein: ASSLTSGEETQY
V gene: TRBV28
J gene: TRBJ2-5
D gene: TRBD2

CDR3 protein: ASSQVTGSGNTIY
V gene: TRBV4-1
J gene: TRBJ1-3
D gene: NA

CDR3 protein: ASSSTGELF
V gene: TRBV28
J gene: TRBJ2-2
D gene: NA

CDR3 protein: SAASEQF
V gene: TRBV20-1
J gene: TRBJ2-1
D gene: NA

CDR3 protein: ASSFGQITGELF
V gene: TRBV27
J gene: TRBJ2-2
D gene: NA

CDR3 protein: ASSLQGQNYGYT
V gene: TRBV7-2
J gene: TRBJ1-2
D gene: NA

CDR3 protein: ASKALAGGQETQY
V gene: TRBV7-6
J gene: TRBJ2-5
D gene: TRBD2

CDR3 protein: ASSSQGINEKLF
V gene: TRBV7-2
J gene: TRBJ1-4
D gene: NA

CDR3 protein: ASSFGTGKNQPQH
V gene: TRBV27
J gene: TRBJ1-5
D gene: NA